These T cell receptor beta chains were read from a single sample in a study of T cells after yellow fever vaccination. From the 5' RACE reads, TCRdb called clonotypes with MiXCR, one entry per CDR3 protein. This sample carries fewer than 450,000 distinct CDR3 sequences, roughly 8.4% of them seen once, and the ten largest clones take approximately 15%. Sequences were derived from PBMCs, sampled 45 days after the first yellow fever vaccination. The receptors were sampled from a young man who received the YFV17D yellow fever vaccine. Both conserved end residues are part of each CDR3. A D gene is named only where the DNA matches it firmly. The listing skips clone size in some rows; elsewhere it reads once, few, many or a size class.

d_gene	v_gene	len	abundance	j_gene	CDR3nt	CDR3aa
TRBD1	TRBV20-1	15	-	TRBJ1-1	TGCAGTGCTAGACCTCGGGACAGGGAATCCGCTGAAGCTTTCTTT	CSARPRDRESAEAFF
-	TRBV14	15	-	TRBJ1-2	TGTGCCAGCAGCCAAGCCTCGCCGGTGAACTATGGCTACACCTTC	CASSQASPVNYGYTF
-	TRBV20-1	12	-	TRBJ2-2	TGCAGTGCTAGCCGAGCCACCGGGGAGCTGTTTTTT	CSASRATGELFF
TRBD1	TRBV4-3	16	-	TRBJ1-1	TGCGCCAGCAGCCAGGGACAGGCATTCCTTAACACTGAAGCTTTCTTT	CASSQGQAFLNTEAFF
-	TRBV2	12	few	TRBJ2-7	TGTGCCAGCAGTGATGACAGCACATCGAATCTCTTC	CASSDDSTSNLF
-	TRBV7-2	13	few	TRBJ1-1	TGTGCCAAAAGGGCAGGGCTTAACACTGAAGCTTTCTTT	CAKRAGLNTEAFF
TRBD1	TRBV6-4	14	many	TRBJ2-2	TGTGCCAGCAGCGCGGGACAGGGGGCCGGGGAGCTGTTTTTT	CASSAGQGAGELFF
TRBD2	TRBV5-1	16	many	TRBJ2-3	TGCGCCAGCAGCGGTTTATCGGGGGGGACCACAGATACGCAGTATTTT	CASSGLSGGTTDTQYF
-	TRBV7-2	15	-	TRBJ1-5	TGTGCCAGCAGCTTATGGGCAGAAGGCAATCAGCCCCAGCATTTT	CASSLWAEGNQPQHF
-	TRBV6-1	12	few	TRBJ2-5	TGTGCCAGCAGGGTCACGGGAGAGACCCAGTACTTC	CASRVTGETQYF
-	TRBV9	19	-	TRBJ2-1	TGTGCCAGCAGCCCCATGGGAAGGTCCGGGGAAAGCTCCTACAATGAGCAGTTCTTC	CASSPMGRSGESSYNEQFF
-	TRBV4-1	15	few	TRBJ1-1	TGCGCCAGCAGCAGAAAAGTAGGAGTGAACACTGAAGCTTTCTTT	CASSRKVGVNTEAFF
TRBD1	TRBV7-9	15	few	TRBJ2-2	TGTGCTGCGGATGGGACAGGGCTGAACACCGGGGAGCTGTTTTTT	CAADGTGLNTGELFF
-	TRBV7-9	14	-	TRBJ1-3	TGTGCCAGCAGCCAAAGGCCCTCTGGAAACACCATATATTTT	CASSQRPSGNTIYF
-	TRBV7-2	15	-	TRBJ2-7	TGTGCCAGCATCGAAGCTTCCGGTCCTTCCTACGAGCAGTACTTC	CASIEASGPSYEQYF
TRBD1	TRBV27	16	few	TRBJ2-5	TGTGCCAGCAGTCTCCGACGGACAGGGAAGTTGGAGACCCAGTACTTC	CASSLRRTGKLETQYF
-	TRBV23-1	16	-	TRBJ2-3	TGCGCCAGCAGTCACCCCCTAGGAGGGTTCCTGGATACGCAGTATTTT	CASSHPLGGFLDTQYF
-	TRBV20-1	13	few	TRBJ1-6	TGCAGTGCTATACAGGGCTTTAATTCACCCCTCCACTTT	CSAIQGFNSPLHF
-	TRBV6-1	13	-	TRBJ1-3	TGTGCCAGCAGAGAACCCATCGCCGGACGGTTATATTTT	CASREPIAGRLYF
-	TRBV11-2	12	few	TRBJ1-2	TGTGCCAGCAGCTCTCGACCAGATGGCTACACCTTC	CASSSRPDGYTF
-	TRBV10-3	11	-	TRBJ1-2	TGTGCCATCAGTGAGGTGGGGAAGTACACCTTC	CAISEVGKYTF
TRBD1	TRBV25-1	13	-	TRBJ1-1	TGTGCCAGCAGGGACAGGGGGTACACTGAAGCTTTCTTT	CASRDRGYTEAFF
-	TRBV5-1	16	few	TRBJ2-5	TGCGCCAGCAGCGTGACTGAAGGGGGGACGGAAGAGACCCAGTACTTC	CASSVTEGGTEETQYF
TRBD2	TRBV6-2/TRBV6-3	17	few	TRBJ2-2	TGTGCCAGCAGGCCCCCACGTGGAGCGGGGGACACCGGGGAGCTGTTTTTT	CASRPPRGAGDTGELFF
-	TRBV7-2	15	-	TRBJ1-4	TGTGCCAGCAGCTCACCGGGCCGCCGGAATGAAAAACTGTTTTTT	CASSSPGRRNEKLFF
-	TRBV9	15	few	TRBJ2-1	TGTGCCAGCAGCCCCTTATCCACCAGGAGGGGTGAGCAGTTCTTC	CASSPLSTRRGEQFF
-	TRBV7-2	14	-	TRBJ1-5	TGTGCCAGCAGCCCCTTGAGCGCGAAGGGGCCCCAGCATTTT	CASSPLSAKGPQHF
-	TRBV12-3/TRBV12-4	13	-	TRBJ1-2	TGTGCCAGCAGGCTACAGGGTACCTATGGCTACACCTTC	CASRLQGTYGYTF
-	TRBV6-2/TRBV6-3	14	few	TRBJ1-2	TGTGCCAGCAGTTACTTCGGGGAAGCCTATGGCTACACCTTC	CASSYFGEAYGYTF
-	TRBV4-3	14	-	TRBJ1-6	TGCGCCAGCAGCCGCAGGACGGGTATAATTCACCCCTCCTTT	CASSRRTGIIHPSF
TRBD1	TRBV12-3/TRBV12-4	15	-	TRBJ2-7	TGTGCCAGCAGTCCCTATGGGACAGGGCACTACGAGCAGTACTTC	CASSPYGTGHYEQYF
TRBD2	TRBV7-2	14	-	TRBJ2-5	TGTGCCAGCAGCCGTCGCGGGGGGGCAGAGACCCAGTACTTC	CASSRRGGAETQYF
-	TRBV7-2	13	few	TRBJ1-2	TGTGCCAGCAGCTTAGTCCTCAACTATGGCTACACCTTC	CASSLVLNYGYTF